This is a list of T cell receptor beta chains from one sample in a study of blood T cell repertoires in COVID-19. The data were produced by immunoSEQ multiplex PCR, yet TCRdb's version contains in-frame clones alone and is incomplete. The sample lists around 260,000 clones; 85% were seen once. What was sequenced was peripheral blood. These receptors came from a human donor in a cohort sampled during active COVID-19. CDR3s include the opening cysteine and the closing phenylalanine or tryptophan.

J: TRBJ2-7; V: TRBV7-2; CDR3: CASSSYYEQYF
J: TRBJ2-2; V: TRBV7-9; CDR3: CASSLGQATGELFF
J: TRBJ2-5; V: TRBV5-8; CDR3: CASSGTSGETQYF
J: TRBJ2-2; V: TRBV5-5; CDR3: CASSFTSGANTGELFF
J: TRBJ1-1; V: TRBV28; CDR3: CASRDPRGRETEAFF
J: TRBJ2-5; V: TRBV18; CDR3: CASSPLPNQETQYF
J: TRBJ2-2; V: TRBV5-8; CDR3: CASSGRGATGELFF
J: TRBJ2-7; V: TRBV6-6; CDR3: CASSRTQGVGYEQYF
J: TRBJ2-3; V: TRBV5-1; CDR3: CASSLMGTGSPDTQYF
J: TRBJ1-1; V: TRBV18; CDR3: CASSPRDRGNLGTEAFF
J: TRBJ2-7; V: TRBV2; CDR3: CASSRVYEQYF
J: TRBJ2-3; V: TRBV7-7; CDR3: CASSLAVQTNTDTQYF
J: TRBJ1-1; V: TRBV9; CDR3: CASSVGAASFTEAFF
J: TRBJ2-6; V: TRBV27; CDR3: CASSLTGESSGANVLTF
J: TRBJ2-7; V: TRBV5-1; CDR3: CASSWVAGAGYEQYF
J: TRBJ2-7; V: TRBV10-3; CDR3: CAISGGSYEQYF
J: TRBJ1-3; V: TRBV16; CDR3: CASSQEGAGPGNTIYF
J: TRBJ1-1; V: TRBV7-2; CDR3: CASSLGQGLNTEAFF
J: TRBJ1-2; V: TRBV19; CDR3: CASSIAGQGWGYTF
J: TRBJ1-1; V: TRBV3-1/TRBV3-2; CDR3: CASSPQPGGYTEAFF
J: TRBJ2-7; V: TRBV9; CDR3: CASSSGQRSEQYF
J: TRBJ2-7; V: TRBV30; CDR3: CAWRRQGAWEQYF
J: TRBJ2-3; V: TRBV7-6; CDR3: CASSAEAGLTTDTQYF
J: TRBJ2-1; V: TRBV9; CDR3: CASSETTGQTALEQFF
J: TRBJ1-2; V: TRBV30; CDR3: CAWSRDYGYTF
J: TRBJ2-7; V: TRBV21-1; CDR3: CASSKVRLAGLLLGDEQYF
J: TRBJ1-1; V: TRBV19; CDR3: CASGRYFTEAFF
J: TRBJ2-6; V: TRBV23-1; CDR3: CASSACPSGTAPGANVLTF
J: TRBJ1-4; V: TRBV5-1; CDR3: CASSLETGVEKLFF
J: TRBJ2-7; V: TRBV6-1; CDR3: CASREGPLEAYEQYF
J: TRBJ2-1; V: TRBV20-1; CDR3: CSATRGNEQFF
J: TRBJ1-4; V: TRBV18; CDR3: CASSPNSASTTNEKLFF
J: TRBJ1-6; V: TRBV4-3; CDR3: CASSQSRVHNSPLHF
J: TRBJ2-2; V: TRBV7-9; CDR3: CASSLDETGTGELFF
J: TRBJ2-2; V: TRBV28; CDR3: CASSLFRGNTGELFF
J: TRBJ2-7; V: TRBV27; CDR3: CASSRDSSYEQYF
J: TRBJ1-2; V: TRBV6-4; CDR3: CASSVVLLFVRLGQGSGYTF
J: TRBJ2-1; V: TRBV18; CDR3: CASSPRTGGEFEQFF
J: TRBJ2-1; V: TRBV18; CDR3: CASSPTRGSSYNEQFF
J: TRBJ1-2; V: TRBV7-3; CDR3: CASSPGQGLYGYTF
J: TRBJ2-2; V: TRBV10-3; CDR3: CAISTGGTGELFF
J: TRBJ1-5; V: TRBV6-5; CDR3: CASSSWGGDQPQHF